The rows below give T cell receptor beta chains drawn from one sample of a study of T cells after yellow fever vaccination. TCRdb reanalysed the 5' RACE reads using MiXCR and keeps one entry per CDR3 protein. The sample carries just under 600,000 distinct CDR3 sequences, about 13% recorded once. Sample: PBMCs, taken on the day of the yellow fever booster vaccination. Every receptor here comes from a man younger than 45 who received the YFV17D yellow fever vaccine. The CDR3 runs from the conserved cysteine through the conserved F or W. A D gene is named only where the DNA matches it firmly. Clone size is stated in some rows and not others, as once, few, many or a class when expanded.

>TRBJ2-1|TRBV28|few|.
CASSFGRRFAEQFF
TGTGCCAGCAGTTTTGGGCGGCGATTTGCTGAGCAGTTCTTC
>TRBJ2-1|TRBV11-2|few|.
CASSSAVSTYNEQFF
TGTGCCAGCAGCTCAGCGGTCTCGACCTACAATGAGCAGTTCTTC
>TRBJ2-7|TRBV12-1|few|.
CASSLLTSYEQYF
TGTGCCAGCAGCTTACTTACGTCCTACGAGCAGTACTTC
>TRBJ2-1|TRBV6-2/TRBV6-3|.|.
CASSLGMTVYNEQFF
TGTGCCAGCAGTCTTGGTATGACGGTTTACAATGAGCAGTTCTTC
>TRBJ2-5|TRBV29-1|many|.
CSVDPGRAQETQYF
TGCAGCGTAGACCCCGGGCGGGCGCAAGAGACCCAGTACTTC
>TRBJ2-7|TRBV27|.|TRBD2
CASSLSGLAERSYEQYF
TGTGCCAGCAGTTTATCGGGACTAGCGGAGCGGTCCTACGAGCAGTACTTC
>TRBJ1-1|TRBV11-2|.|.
CASSSRRVAEKSTEAFF
TGTGCCAGCAGCTCCCGGAGGGTGGCGGAAAAAAGCACTGAAGCTTTCTTT
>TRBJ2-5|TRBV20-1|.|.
CSASGPPRETQYF
TGCAGTGCTAGTGGGCCACCGAGAGAGACCCAGTACTTC
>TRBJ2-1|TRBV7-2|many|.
CASSRGRSSYNEQFF
TGTGCCAGCAGTCGAGGGCGGAGCTCCTACAATGAGCAGTTCTTC
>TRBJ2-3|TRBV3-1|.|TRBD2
CASSLLAGVDTQYF
TGTGCCAGCAGCCTCTTAGCGGGCGTGGATACGCAGTATTTT
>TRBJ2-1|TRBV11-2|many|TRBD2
CASSSALPSGRINEQFF
TGTGCCAGCAGCTCCGCTCTACCTAGCGGGCGTATCAATGAGCAGTTCTTC
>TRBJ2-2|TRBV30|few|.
CAWTNTGELFF
TGTGCCTGGACAAACACCGGGGAGCTGTTTTTT
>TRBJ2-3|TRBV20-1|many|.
CSARGSALNTDTQYF
TGCAGTGCTAGGGGTAGCGCACTCAACACAGATACGCAGTATTTT
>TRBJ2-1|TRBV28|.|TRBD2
CASSFETSGRRTQFF
TGTGCCAGCAGTTTCGAGACTAGCGGGAGGAGAACGCAGTTCTTC
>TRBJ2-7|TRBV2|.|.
CASRLALYEQYF
TGTGCCAGCAGACTAGCTCTCTACGAGCAGTACTTC
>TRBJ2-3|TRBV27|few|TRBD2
CASSPLPPRLAGDTQYF
TGTGCCAGCAGTCCACTCCCACCCAGACTAGCGGGAGATACGCAGTATTTT
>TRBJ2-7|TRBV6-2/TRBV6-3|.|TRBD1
CASSTTGTGDYEQYF
TGTGCCAGCAGTACCACCGGGACAGGGGACTACGAGCAGTACTTC
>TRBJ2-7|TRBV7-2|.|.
CASSLVTIQYF
TGTGCCAGCAGCTTAGTGACTATTCAGTACTTC
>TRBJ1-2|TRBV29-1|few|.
CSVEVYRAGYTF
TGCAGCGTTGAAGTATACAGGGCTGGCTACACCTTC
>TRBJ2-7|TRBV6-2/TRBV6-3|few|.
CASSYSGGESYEQYF
TGTGCCAGCAGTTACTCCGGGGGAGAGTCCTACGAGCAGTACTTC
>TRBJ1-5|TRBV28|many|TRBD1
CASSLQGVLEYSNQPQHF
TGTGCCAGCAGTTTACAGGGGGTGCTTGAGTATAGCAATCAGCCCCAGCATTTT
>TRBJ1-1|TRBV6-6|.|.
CASTPRGTSEAFF
TGTGCCAGCACTCCGAGGGGGACTTCTGAAGCTTTCTTT
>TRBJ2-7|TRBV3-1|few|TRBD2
CASSHGIAGGSYEQYF
TGTGCCAGCAGCCACGGGATCGCGGGAGGTTCCTACGAGCAGTACTTC
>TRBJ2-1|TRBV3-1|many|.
CASSQAGVNEQFF
TGTGCCAGCAGCCAAGCGGGGGTCAATGAGCAGTTCTTC
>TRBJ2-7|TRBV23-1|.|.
CASSPNPRSEQYF
TGCGCCAGCAGTCCAAACCCCCGGTCTGAGCAGTACTTC
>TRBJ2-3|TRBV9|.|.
CASGPGAPGDTQYF
TGTGCCAGCGGTCCCGGGGCCCCAGGAGATACGCAGTATTTT
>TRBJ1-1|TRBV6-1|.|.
CASIRDWSNTEAFF
TGTGCCAGCATCCGAGACTGGTCAAACACTGAAGCTTTCTTT
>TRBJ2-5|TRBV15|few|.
CATSREDPRQTRETQYF
TGTGCCACCAGCAGAGAAGACCCGAGACAGACACGGGAGACCCAGTACTTC
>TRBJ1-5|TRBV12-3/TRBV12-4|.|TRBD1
CASRYRQGNQPQHF
TGTGCCAGCAGATACCGACAGGGGAATCAGCCCCAGCATTTT
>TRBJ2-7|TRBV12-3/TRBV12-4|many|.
CASSLRGEQYF
TGTGCCAGCAGCTTAAGAGGCGAGCAGTACTTC
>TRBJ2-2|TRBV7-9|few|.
CASSPRGLYGELFF
TGTGCCAGCAGCCCCAGGGGACTTTACGGGGAGCTGTTTTTT
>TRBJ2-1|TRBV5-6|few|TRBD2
CASSSRTSGRGAARFF
TGTGCCAGCAGCTCCCGGACTAGCGGGAGGGGCGCTGCTCGGTTCTTC
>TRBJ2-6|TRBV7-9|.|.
CASTTGSGANVLTF
TGTGCCAGTACAACAGGGTCCGGGGCCAACGTCCTGACTTTC
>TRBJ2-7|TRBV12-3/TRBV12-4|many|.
CASPPLGGWEQYF
TGTGCCAGCCCCCCACTGGGGGGTTGGGAGCAGTACTTC
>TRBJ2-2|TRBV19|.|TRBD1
CASRQTGGGTGELFF
TGTGCCAGTAGACAGACAGGGGGCGGCACCGGGGAGCTGTTTTTT
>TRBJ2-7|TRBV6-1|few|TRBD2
CASSKSRGGQSYEQYF
TGTGCCAGCAGTAAATCCCGGGGGGGCCAGAGCTACGAGCAGTACTTC
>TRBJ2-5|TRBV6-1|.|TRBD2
CASSTTGGLAGGFRTQYF
TGTGCCAGCAGTACGACAGGTGGACTAGCGGGAGGATTCCGGACCCAGTACTTC
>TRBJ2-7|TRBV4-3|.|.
CASSQATWGTGEQYF
TGCGCCAGCAGCCAGGCCACGTGGGGGACTGGAGAGCAGTACTTC
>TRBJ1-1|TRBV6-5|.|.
CASSYAPMNTEAFF
TGTGCCAGCAGTTACGCACCCATGAACACTGAAGCTTTCTTT
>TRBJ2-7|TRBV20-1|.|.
CSAQAPPEQYF
TGCAGTGCCCAGGCCCCGCCCGAGCAGTACTTC
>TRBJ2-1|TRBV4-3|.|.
CASSQDKTGPPREQFF
TGCGCCAGCAGCCAAGATAAAACAGGGCCGCCTCGTGAGCAGTTCTTC
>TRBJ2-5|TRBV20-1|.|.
CSASPGVLHQETQYF
TGCAGTGCTAGTCCCGGGGTTCTCCACCAAGAGACCCAGTACTTC
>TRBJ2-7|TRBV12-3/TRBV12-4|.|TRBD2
CASIPSGDQGEQYF
TGTGCCAGCATCCCTAGCGGGGACCAGGGGGAGCAGTACTTC
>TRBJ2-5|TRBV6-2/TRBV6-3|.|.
CASSLPSTLNQETQYF
TGTGCCAGCAGTCTCCCTTCGACACTTAACCAAGAGACCCAGTACTTC
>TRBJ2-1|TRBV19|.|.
CASSTPTVQTQPHEQFF
TGTGCCAGTAGTACACCCACCGTCCAGACCCAACCCCATGAGCAGTTCTTC
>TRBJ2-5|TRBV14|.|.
CASSQVTGVSETQYF
TGTGCCAGCAGCCAAGTTACGGGAGTCTCTGAGACCCAGTACTTC